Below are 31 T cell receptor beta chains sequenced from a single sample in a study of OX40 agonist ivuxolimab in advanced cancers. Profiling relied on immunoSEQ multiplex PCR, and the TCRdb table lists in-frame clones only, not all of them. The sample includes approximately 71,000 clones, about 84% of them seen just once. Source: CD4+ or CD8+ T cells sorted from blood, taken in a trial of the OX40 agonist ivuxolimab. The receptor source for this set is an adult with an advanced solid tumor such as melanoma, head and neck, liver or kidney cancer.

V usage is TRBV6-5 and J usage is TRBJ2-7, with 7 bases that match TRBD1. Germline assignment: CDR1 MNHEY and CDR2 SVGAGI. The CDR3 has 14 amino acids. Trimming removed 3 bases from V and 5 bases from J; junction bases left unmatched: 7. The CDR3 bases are TGTGCCAGCAGTTATTCGACAGGGTTGCACGAGCAGTACTTC. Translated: CASSYSTGLHEQYF.

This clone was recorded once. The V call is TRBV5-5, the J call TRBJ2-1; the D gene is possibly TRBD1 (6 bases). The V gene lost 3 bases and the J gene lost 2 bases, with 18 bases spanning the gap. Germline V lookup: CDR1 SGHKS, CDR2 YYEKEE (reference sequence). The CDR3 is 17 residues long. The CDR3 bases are TGTGCCAGCAGCTCCCTGACAGGCAGTCCCCCCTACAATGAGCAGTTCTTC. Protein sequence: CASSSLTGSPPYNEQFF.

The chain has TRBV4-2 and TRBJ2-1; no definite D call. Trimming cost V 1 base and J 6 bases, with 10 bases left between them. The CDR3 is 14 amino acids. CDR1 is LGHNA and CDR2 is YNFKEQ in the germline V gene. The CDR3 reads CASSQASDGNEQFF. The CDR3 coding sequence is TGTGCCAGCAGCCAAGCCTCGGACGGCAATGAGCAGTTCTTC.

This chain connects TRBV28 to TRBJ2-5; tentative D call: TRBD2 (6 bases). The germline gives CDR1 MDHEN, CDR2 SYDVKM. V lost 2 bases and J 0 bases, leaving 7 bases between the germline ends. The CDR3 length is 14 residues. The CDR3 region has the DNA TGTGCCAGCAGTTTAGCGGGACACCAAGAGACCCAGTACTTC. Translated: CASSLAGHQETQYF.

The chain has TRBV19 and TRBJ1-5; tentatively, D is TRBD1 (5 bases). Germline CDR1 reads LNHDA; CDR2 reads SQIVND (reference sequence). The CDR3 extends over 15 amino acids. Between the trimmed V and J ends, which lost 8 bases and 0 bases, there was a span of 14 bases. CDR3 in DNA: TGTGCCAGTGGCCCGACAGCAAATAGCAATCAGCCCCAGCATTTT. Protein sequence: CASGPTANSNQPQHF.

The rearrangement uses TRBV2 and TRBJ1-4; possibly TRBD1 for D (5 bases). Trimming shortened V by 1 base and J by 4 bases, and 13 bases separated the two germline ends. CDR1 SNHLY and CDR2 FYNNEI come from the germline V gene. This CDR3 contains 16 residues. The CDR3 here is CASSEGWGRSNEKLFF. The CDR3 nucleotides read TGTGCCAGCAGTGAAGGTTGGGGCAGAAGTAATGAAAAACTGTTTTTT.

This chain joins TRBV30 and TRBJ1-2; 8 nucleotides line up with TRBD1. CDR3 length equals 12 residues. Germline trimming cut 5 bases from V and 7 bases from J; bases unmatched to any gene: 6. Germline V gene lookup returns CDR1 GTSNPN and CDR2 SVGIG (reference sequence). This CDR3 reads CAWENRGVGYTF. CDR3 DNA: TGTGCCTGGGAGAACAGGGGGGTTGGCTACACCTTC.

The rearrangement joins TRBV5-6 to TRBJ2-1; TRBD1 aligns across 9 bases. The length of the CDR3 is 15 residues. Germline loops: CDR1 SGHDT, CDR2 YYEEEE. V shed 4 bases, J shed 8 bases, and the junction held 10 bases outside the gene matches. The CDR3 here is CASSEGQGGRDEQFF. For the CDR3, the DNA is TGTGCCAGCAGCGAGGGACAGGGAGGCCGCGATGAGCAGTTCTTC.

CDR3 sequence (DNA): TGTGCCAGCAGCCCCCGGACTAGCTTAATCAGCACCGGGGAGCTGTTTTTT. Protein sequence: CASSPRTSLISTGELFF. The rearrangement uses TRBV9 and TRBJ2-2; 8 bases match TRBD2. V shed 4 bases, J shed 4 bases, and the junction held 12 bases outside the gene matches. Germline lookup yields CDR1 SGDLS and CDR2 YYNGEE. The CDR3 loop spans 17 amino acids.

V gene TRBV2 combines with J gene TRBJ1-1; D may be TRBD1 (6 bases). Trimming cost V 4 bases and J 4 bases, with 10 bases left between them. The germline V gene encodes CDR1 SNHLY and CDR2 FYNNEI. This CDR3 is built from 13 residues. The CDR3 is CASSAQGSTEAFF. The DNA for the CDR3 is TGTGCCAGCAGTGCCCAGGGGAGCACTGAAGCTTTCTTT.

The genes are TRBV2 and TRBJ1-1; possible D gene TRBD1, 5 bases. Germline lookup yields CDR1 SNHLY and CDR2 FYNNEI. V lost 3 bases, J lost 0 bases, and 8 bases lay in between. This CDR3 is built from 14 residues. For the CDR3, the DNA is TGTGCCAGCAGTGAGCAGGGCCTGAACACTGAAGCTTTCTTT. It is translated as CASSEQGLNTEAFF.

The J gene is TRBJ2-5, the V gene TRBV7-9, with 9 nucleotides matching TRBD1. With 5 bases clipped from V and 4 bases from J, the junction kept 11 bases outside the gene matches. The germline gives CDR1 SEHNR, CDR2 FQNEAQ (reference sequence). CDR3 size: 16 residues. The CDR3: CASSGFWTGVGETQYF. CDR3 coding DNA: TGTGCCAGCAGCGGCTTTTGGACAGGGGTGGGAGAGACCCAGTACTTC. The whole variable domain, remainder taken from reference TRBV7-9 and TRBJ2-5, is DTGVSQNPRHKITKRGQNVTFRCDPISEHNRLYWYRQTLGQGPEFLTYFQNEAQLEKSRLLSDRFSAERPKGSFSTLEIQRTEQGDSAMYLCASSGFWTGVGETQYFGPGTRLLVL.

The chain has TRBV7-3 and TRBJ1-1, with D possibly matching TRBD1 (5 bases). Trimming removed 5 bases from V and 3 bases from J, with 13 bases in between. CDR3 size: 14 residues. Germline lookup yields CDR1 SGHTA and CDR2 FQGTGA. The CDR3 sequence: CASSAHPGDTEAFF. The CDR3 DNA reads TGTGCCAGCAGCGCCCACCCGGGGGACACTGAAGCTTTCTTT.

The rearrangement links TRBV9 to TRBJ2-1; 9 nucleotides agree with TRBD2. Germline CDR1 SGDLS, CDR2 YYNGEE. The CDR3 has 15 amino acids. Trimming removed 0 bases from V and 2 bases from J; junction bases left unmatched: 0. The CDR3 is CASSVGGRAYNEQFF. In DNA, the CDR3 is TGTGCCAGCAGCGTAGGCGGGAGGGCCTACAATGAGCAGTTCTTC.

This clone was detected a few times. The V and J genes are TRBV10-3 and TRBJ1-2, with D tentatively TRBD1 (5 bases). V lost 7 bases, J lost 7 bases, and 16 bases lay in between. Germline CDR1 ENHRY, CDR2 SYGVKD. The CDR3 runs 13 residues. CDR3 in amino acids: CAIIRSSGTGYTF. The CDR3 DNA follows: TGTGCCATCATAAGGTCGTCAGGGACTGGCTACACCTTC.

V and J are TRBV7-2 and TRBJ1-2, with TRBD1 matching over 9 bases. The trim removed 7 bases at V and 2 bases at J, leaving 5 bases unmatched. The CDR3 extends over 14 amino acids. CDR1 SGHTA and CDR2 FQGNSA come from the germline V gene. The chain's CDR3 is CASTTGTGNYGYTF. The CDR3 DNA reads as TGTGCCAGCACTACCGGGACAGGGAACTATGGCTACACCTTC.

In DNA, the CDR3 is TGTGCCAGCAGCGTAGTATGGGACAGGGGGCGGAATGGCTACACCTTC. Amino acid sequence: CASSVVWDRGRNGYTF. The chain is built from TRBV9 and TRBJ1-2, with TRBD1 matching over 12 bases. Germline loops: CDR1 SGDLS, CDR2 YYNGEE. The CDR3 spans 16 residues. V shed 0 bases, J shed 6 bases, and the junction held 6 bases outside the gene matches.

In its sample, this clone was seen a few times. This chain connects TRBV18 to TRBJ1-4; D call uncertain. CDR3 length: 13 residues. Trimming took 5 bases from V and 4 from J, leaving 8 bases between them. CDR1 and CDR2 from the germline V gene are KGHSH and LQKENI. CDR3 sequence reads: CASSGQSNEKLFF. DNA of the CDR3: TGTGCCAGCTCAGGCCAGAGTAATGAAAAACTGTTTTTT.

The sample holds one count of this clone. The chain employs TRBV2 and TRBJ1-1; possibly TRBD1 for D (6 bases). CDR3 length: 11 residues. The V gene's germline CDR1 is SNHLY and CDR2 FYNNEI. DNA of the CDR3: TGTGCGTCAAGGCAAGGGGGTGAAGCTTTCTTT. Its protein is CASRQGGEAFF.

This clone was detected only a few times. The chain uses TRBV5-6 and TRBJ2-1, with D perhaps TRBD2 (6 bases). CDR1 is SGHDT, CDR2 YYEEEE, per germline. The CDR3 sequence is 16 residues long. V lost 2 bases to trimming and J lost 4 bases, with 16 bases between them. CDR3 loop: CASSFTDGGGYNEQFF. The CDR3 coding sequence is TGTGCCAGCAGCTTCACCGACGGGGGTGGGTACAATGAGCAGTTCTTC.

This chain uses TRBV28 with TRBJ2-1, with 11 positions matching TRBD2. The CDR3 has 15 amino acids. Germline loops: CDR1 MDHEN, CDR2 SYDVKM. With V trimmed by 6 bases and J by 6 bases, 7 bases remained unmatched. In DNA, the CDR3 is TGTGCCAGCAGATACGGACTAGCGGGTATCAATGAGCAGTTCTTC. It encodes CASRYGLAGINEQFF.

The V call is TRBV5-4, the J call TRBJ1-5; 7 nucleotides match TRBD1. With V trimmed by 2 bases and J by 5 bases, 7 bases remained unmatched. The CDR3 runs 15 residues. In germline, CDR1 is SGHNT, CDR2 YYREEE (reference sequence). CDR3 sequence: CASSFGGGSDQPQHF. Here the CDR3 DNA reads TGTGCCAGCAGCTTCGGAGGGGGCTCAGATCAGCCCCAGCATTTT.

Written as DNA, the CDR3 is TGTGCCAGCAGTGACGCGGGGGCTGGGGATGAAAAACTGTTTTTT. Translated: CASSDAGAGDEKLFF. The chain couples TRBV25-1 to TRBJ1-4; possibly TRBD1 for D (6 bases). The V gene lost 3 bases and the J gene lost 6 bases, with 14 bases spanning the gap. The CDR3 consists of 15 residues. Germline CDR1 and CDR2: MGHDK and SYGVNS.

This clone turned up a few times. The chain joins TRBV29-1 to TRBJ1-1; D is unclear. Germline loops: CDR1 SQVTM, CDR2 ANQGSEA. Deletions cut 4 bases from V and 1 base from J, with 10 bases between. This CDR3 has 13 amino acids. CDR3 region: CSVGNWSNTEAFF. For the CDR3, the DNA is TGCAGCGTTGGAAACTGGTCGAACACTGAAGCTTTCTTT.

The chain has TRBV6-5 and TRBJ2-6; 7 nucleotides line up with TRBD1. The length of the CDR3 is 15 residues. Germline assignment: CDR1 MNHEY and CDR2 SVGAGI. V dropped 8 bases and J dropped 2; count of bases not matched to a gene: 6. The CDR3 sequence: CASAGGVTGANVLTF. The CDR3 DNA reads TGTGCCAGCGCAGGGGGAGTAACTGGGGCCAACGTCCTGACTTTC.

Here the CDR3 reads CASSLGMDYGYTF. In DNA form, the CDR3 reads TGTGCCAGCAGCTTGGGAATGGACTATGGCTACACCTTC. The chain couples TRBV5-5 to TRBJ1-2, with D unclear. This CDR3 comprises 13 residues. Trimming took 0 bases from V and 3 from J, leaving 6 bases between them. The germline V gene has CDR1 SGHKS and CDR2 YYEKEE (reference sequence).

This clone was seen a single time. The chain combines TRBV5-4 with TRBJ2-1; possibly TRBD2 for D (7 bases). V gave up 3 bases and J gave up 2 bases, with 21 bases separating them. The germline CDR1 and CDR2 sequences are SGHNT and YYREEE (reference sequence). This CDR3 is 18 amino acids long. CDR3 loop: CASSSRAIRGATYNEQFF. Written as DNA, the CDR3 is TGTGCCAGCAGCTCTAGGGCCATACGGGGGGCCACCTACAATGAGCAGTTCTTC. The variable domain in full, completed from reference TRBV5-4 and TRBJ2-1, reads ETGVTQSPTHLIKTRGQQVTLRCSSQSGHNTVSWYQQALGQGPQFIFQYYREEENGRGNFPPRFSGLQFPNYSSELNVNALELDDSALYLCASSSRAIRGATYNEQFFGPGTRLTVL.

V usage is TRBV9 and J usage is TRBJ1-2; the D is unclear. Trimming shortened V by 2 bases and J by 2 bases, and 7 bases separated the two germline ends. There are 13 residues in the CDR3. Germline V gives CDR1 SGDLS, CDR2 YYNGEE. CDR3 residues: CASSVSGNYGYTF. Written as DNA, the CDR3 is TGTGCCAGCAGCGTGTCAGGAAACTATGGCTACACCTTC. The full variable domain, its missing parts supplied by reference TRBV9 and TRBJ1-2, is DSGVTQTPKHLITATGQRVTLRCSPRSGDLSVYWYQQSLDQGLQFLIQYYNGEERAKGNILERFSAQQFPDLHSELNLSSLELGDSALYFCASSVSGNYGYTFGSGTRLTVV.

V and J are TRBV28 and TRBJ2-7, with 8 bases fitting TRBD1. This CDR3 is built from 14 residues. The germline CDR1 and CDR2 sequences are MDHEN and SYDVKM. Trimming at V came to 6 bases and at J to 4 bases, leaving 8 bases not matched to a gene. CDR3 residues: CASRYRGISYEQYF. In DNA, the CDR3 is TGTGCCAGCAGATACAGGGGGATCTCTTACGAGCAGTACTTC.

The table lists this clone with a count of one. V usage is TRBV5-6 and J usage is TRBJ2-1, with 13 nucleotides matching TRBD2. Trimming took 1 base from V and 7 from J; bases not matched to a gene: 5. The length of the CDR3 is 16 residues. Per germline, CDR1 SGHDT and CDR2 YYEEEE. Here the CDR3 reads CASSLRPGLAGNEQFF. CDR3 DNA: TGTGCCAGCAGCTTGCGACCGGGACTAGCGGGAAATGAGCAGTTCTTC.

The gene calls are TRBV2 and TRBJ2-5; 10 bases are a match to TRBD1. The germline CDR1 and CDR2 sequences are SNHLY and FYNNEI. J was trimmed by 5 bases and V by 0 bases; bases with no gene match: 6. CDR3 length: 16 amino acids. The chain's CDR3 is CASSEAAGTGVETQYF. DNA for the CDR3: TGTGCCAGCAGTGAAGCCGCCGGGACAGGGGTGGAGACCCAGTACTTC.